This TCR beta chain originates from a study of radiation and T cells in renal cell carcinoma. The data were produced by immunoSEQ multiplex PCR, yet TCRdb's version contains in-frame clones alone and is incomplete. The sample yields some 120,000 clones, roughly four fifths seen once. The time point was: blood 2 weeks post-SBRT. Treatment: 15 Gy SBRT to primary tumor, nephrectomy 4 weeks later. Unmatched junction bases numbered 4, after V lost 7 bases and J lost 2 bases. This CDR3 contains 14 residues. Per the germline V gene, CDR1 is LGHNA and CDR2 is YNFKEQ. The sample in question was blood, obtained from a patient whose treatment included radiotherapy and nephrectomy. This TCR came from an older woman with renal cell carcinoma. The chain couples TRBV4-2 to TRBJ1-3; the match to TRBD1 covers 8 bases. In nucleotides, the CDR3 is TGTGCCAGCACCCTACAGGGGGCTGGAAACACCATATATTTT. Protein: CASTLQGAGNTIYF.